This TCR beta chain was obtained from a study of OX40 agonist ivuxolimab in advanced cancers. As for the study in general: The patients received agonistic anti-OX40 (CD134) antibody ivuxolimab. Of the patients, three showed partial responses, one with hepatocellular carcinoma and two with cutaneous melanoma.

Details on this clone: The junction does not match germline at one end; this may be a read error.

The assay was immunoSEQ multiplex PCR, and TCRdb's table has in-frame clones only and misses some. The sample contains approximately 70,000 clones, about nine tenths of which appear only once. Sequencing was performed on CD4+ or CD8+ T cells sorted from blood, taken in a trial of the OX40 agonist ivuxolimab. The clonotype originates from an adult with an advanced solid tumor such as melanoma, head and neck, liver or kidney cancer.

CDR3 region: CVSTVPHLTGELFF. CDR3 DNA sequence: TGTGTCAGCACCGTGCCCCATCTCACCGGGGAGCTGTTTTTT. The chain employs TRBV27 and TRBJ2-2; no reliable D call. CDR3 size: 14 residues. Germline-derived CDR1 and CDR2 are MNHEY and SMNVEV (reference sequence).